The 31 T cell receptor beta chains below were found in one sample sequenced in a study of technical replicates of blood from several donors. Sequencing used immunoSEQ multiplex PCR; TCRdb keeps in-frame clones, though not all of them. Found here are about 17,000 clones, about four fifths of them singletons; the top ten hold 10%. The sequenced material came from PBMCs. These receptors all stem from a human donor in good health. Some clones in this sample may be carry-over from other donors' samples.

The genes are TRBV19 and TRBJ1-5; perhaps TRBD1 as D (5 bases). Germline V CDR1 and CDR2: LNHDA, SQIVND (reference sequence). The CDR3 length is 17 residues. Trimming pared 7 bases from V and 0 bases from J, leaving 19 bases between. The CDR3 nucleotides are TGTGCCAGTACCTATGCTAAGGGGCCTAATAGCAATCAGCCCCAGCATTTT. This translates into CASTYAKGPNSNQPQHF.

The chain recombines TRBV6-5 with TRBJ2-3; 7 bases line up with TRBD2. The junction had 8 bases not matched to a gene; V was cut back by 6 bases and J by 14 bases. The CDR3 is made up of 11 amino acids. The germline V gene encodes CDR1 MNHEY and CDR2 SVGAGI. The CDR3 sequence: CASSRSGALYF. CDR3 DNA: TGTGCCAGCAGCCGAAGCGGGGCGCTGTATTTT.

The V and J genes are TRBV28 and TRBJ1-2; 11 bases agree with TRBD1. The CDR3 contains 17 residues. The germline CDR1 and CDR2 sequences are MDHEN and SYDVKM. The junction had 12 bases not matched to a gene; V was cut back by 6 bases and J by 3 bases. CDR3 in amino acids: CASSPRTGGDWDYGYTF. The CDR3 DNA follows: TGTGCCAGCAGCCCACGGACAGGGGGCGATTGGGACTATGGCTACACCTTC.

Here the CDR3 DNA reads TGCAGCGTTCGGACAGGGAACTATGGCTACACCTTC. Translated: CSVRTGNYGYTF. The chain recombines TRBV29-1 with TRBJ1-2, with 8 bases lining up with TRBD1. The germline gives CDR1 SQVTM, CDR2 ANQGSEA. The CDR3 runs to 12 residues. V lost 5 bases to trimming and J lost 2 bases; unmatched junction nucleotides: 1. Supplemented by reference TRBV29-1 and TRBJ1-2, the full variable domain reads SAVISQKPSRDICQRGTSLTIQCQVDSQVTMMFWYRQQPGQSLTLIATANQGSEATYESGFVIDKFPISRPNLTFSTLTVSNMSPEDSSIYLCSVRTGNYGYTFGSGTRLTVV.

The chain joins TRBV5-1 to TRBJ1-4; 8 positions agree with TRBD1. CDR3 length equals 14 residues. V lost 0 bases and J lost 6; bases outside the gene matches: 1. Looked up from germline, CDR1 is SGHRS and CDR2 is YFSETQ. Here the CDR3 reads CASSLAGGYEKLFF. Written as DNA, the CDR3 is TGCGCCAGCAGCTTGGCAGGGGGCTATGAAAAACTGTTTTTT. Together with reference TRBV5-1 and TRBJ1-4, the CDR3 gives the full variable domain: KAGVTQTPRYLIKTRGQQVTLSCSPISGHRSVSWYQQTPGQGLQFLFEYFSETQRNKGNFPGRFSGRQFSNSRSEMNVSTLELGDSALYLCASSLAGGYEKLFFGSGTQLSVL.

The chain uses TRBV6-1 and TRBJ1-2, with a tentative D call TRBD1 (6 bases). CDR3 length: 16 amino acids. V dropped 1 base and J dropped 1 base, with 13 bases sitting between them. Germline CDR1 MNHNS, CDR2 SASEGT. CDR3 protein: CASSEEITGINYGYTF. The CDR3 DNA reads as TGTGCCAGCAGTGAAGAAATCACAGGGATTAACTATGGCTACACCTTC.

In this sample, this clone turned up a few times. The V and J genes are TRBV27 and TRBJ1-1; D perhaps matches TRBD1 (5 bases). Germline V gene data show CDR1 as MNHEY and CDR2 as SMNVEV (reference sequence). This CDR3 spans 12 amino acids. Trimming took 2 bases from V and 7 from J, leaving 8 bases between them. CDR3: CASSLATGEAFF. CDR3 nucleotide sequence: TGTGCCAGCAGTTTAGCCACAGGTGAAGCTTTCTTT.

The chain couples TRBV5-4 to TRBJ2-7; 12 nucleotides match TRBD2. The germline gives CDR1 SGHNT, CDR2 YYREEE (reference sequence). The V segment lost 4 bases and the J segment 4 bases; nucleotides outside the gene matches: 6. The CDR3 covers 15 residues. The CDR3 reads CASSPGLAGPYEQYF. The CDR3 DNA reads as TGTGCCAGCAGCCCAGGACTAGCGGGGCCATACGAGCAGTACTTC.

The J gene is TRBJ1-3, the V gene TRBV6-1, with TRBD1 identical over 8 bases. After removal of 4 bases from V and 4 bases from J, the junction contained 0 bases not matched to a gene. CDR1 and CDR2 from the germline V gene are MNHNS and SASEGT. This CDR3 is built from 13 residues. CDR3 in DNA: TGTGCCAGCAGTGGACAGGGGGGAAACACCATATATTTT. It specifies CASSGQGGNTIYF.

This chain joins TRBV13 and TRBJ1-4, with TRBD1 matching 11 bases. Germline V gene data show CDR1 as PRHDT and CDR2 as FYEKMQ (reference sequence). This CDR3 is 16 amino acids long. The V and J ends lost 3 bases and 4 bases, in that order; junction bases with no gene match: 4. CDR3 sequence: CASSFGTGGFNEKLFF. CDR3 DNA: TGTGCCAGCAGCTTCGGGACAGGGGGGTTTAATGAAAAACTGTTTTTT.

Written as DNA, the CDR3 is TGTGCCATCCGCGAGTGGGCTCGGACTGAAGCTTTCTTT. Protein product: CAIREWARTEAFF. The gene calls are TRBV10-3 and TRBJ1-1; D is unresolved. This CDR3 is 13 amino acids long. Germline V gene data show CDR1 as ENHRY and CDR2 as SYGVKD. V was pared by 8 bases and J by 5 bases, with 15 bases between.

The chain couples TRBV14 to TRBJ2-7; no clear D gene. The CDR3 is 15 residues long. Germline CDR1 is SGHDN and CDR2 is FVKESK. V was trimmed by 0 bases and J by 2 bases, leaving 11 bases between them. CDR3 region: CASSQDRGATYEQYF. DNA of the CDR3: TGTGCCAGCAGCCAAGATCGCGGAGCCACCTACGAGCAGTACTTC.

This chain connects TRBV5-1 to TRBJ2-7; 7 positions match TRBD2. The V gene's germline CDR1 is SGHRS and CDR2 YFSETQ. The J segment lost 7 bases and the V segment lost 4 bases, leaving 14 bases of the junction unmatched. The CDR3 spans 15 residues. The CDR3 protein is CASSPRIAGLYEQYF. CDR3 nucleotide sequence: TGCGCCAGCAGCCCCCGGATAGCGGGTCTCTATGAGCAGTACTTC.

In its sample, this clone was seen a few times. CDR3 nucleotide sequence: TGTGCCAGCAGCCAAGCGCAGGGCGTAACCTTC. Protein product: CASSQAQGVTF. The V and J genes are TRBV16 and TRBJ1-2; a possible D gene is TRBD1 (5 bases). This CDR3 comprises 11 residues. Germline CDR1 reads KGHSY; CDR2 reads FQNENV. V lost 2 bases, J lost 14 bases, and 12 bases lay in between.

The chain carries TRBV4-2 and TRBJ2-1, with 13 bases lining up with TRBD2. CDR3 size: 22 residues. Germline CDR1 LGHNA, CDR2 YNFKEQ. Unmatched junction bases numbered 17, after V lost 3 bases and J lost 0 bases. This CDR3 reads CASSHVKGIGRTSGSSYNEQFF. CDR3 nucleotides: TGTGCCAGCAGCCATGTAAAAGGGATCGGCAGGACTAGCGGGAGCTCCTACAATGAGCAGTTCTTC.

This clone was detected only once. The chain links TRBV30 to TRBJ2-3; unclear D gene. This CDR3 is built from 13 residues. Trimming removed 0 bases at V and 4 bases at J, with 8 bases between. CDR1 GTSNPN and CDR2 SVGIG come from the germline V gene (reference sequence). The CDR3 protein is CAWSVRSSDTQYF. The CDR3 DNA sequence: TGTGCCTGGAGTGTACGCAGTTCAGATACGCAGTATTTT.

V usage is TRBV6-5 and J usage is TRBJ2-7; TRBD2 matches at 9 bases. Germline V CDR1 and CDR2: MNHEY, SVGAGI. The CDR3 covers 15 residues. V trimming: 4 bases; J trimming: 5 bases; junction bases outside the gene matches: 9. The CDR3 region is CASSFIAGVTHEQYF. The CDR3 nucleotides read TGTGCCAGCAGTTTTATAGCGGGGGTAACCCACGAGCAGTACTTC.

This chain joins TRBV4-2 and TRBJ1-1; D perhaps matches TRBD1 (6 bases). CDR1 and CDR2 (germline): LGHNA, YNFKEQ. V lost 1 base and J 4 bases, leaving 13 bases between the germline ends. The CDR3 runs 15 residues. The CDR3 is CASSQVGGGVTEAFF. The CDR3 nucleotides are TGTGCCAGCAGCCAAGTTGGCGGGGGCGTCACTGAAGCTTTCTTT.

The DNA of the CDR3 is TGTGCCAGCAGGAGGGGGCCGGGTGGAAACACCATATATTTT. This codes for CASRRGPGGNTIYF. V usage is TRBV6-5 and J usage is TRBJ1-3; 7 positions match TRBD1. Germline trimming cut 6 bases from V and 3 bases from J; bases unmatched to any gene: 5. The germline gives CDR1 MNHEY, CDR2 SVGAGI. The CDR3 totals 14 residues.

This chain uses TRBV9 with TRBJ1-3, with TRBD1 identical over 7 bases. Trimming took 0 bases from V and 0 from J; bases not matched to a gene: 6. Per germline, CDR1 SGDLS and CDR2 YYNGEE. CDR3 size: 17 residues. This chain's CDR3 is CASSVERDSNSGNTIYF. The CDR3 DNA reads TGTGCCAGCAGCGTAGAAAGGGACAGTAACTCTGGAAACACCATATATTTT.

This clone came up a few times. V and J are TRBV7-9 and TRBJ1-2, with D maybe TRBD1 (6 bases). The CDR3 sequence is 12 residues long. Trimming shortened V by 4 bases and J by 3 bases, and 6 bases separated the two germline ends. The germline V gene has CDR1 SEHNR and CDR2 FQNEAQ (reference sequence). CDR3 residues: CASSWTDYGYTF. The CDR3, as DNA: TGTGCCAGCAGCTGGACAGACTATGGCTACACCTTC.

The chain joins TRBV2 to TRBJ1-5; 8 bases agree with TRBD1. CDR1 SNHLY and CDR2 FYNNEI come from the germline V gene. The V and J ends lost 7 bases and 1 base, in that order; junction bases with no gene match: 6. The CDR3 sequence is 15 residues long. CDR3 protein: CASNPGGGSNQPQHF. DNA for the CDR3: TGTGCCAGCAATCCAGGGGGCGGAAGCAATCAGCCCCAGCATTTT. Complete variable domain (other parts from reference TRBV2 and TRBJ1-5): EPEVTQTPSHQVTQMGQEVILRCVPISNHLYFYWYRQILGQKVEFLVSFYNNEISEKSEIFDDQFSVERPDGSNFTLKIRSTKLEDSAMYFCASNPGGGSNQPQHFGDGTRLSIL.

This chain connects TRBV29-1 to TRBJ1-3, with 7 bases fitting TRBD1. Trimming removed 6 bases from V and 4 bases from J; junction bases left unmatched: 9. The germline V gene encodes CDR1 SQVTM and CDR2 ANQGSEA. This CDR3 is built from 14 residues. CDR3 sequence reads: CSVVLTGTGNTIYF. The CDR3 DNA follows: TGCAGCGTCGTCCTGACAGGGACCGGAAACACCATATATTTT.

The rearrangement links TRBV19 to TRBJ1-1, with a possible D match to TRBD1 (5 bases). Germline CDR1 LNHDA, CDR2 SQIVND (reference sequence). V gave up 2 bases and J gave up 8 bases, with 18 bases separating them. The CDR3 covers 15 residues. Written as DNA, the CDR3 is TGTGCCAGTAGTATACCGGGTGTGGGGCTCGGGGAAGCTTTCTTT. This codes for CASSIPGVGLGEAFF.

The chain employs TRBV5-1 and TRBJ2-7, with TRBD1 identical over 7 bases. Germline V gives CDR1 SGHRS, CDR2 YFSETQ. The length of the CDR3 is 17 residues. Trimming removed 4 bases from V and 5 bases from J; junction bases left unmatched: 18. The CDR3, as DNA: TGCGCCAGCAGCAACAGACAGGGTTGGTATTCAAACGACGAGCAGTACTTC. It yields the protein CASSNRQGWYSNDEQYF.

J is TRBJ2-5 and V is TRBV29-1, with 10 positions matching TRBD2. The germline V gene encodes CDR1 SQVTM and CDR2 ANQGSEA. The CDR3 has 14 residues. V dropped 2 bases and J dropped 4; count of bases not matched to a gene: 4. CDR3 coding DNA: TGCAGCGTTGAATCTAGCGGGAGAGGAGAGACCCAGTACTTC. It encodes CSVESSGRGETQYF. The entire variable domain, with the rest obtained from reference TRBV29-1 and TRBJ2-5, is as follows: SAVISQKPSRDICQRGTSLTIQCQVDSQVTMMFWYRQQPGQSLTLIATANQGSEATYESGFVIDKFPISRPNLTFSTLTVSNMSPEDSSIYLCSVESSGRGETQYFGPGTRLLVL.

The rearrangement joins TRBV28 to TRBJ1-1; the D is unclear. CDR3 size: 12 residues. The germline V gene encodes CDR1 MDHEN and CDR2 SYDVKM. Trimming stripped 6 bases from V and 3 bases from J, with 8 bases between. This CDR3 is CASRSIYTEAFF. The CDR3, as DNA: TGTGCCAGCAGATCCATTTACACTGAAGCTTTCTTT.

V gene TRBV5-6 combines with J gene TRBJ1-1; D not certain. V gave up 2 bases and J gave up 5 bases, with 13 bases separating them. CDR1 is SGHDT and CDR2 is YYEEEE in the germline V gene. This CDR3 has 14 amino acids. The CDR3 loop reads CASSLWGGRTEAFF. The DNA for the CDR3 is TGTGCCAGCAGCTTATGGGGAGGGCGAACTGAAGCTTTCTTT. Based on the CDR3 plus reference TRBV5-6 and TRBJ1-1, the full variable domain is DAGVTQSPTHLIKTRGQQVTLRCSPKSGHDTVSWYQQALGQGPQFIFQYYEEEERQRGNFPDRFSGHQFPNYSSELNVNALLLGDSALYLCASSLWGGRTEAFFGQGTRLTVV.

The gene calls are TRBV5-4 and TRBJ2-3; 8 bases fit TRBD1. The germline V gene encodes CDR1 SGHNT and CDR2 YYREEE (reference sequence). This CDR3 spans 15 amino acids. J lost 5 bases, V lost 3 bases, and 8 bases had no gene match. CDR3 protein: CASSWGSTGGDTQYF. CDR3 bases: TGTGCCAGCAGCTGGGGTTCCACAGGGGGAGATACGCAGTATTTT.

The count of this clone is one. CDR3 loop: CASSIGSAAPDTQYF. The CDR3 DNA reads TGTGCCAGTAGTATAGGGTCCGCGGCCCCAGATACGCAGTATTTT. This chain uses TRBV19 with TRBJ2-3, with D uncertain. The V end lost 1 base, the J end lost 4 bases, and 12 bases lay between the germline ends. The CDR3 spans 15 residues. Germline-derived CDR1 and CDR2 are LNHDA and SQIVND (reference sequence).

CDR3 loop: CASSSMPGQGDHEQFF. The CDR3 bases are TGTGCCAGCAGCTCCATGCCGGGACAGGGCGATCATGAGCAGTTCTTC. The rearrangement links TRBV7-2 to TRBJ2-1, with 9 bases identical to TRBD1. V dropped 4 bases and J dropped 8; count of bases not matched to a gene: 12. Germline V CDR1 and CDR2: SGHTA, FQGNSA. There are 16 residues in the CDR3.